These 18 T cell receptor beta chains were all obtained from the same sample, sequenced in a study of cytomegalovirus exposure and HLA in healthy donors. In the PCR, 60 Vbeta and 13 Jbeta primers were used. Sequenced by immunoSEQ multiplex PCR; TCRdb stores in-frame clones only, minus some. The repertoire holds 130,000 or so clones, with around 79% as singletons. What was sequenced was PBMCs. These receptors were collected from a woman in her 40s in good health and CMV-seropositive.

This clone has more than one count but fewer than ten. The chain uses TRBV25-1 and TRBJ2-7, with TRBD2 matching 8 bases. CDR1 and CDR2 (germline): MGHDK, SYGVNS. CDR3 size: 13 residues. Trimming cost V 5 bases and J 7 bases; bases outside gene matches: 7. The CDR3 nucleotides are TGTGCCAGCAGTTCTAGCGGGTCAAGGGAGCAGTACTTC. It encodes CASSSSGSREQYF.

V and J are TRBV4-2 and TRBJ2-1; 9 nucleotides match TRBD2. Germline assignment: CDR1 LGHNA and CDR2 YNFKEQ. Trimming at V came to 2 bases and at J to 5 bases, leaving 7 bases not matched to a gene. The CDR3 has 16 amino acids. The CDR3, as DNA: TGTGCCAGCAGCCAAAAACTAGCGGGCGGACACAATGAGCAGTTCTTC. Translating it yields CASSQKLAGGHNEQFF.

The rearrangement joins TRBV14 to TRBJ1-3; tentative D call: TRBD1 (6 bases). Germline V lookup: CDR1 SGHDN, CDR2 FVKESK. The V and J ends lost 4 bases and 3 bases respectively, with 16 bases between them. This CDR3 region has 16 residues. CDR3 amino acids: CASSRDFTGNGNTIYF. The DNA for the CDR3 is TGTGCCAGCAGCCGTGATTTTACAGGGAATGGAAACACCATATATTTT.

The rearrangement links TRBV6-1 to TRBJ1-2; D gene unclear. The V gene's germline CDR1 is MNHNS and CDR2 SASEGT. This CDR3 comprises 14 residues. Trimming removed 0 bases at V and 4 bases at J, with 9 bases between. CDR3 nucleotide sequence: TGTGCCAGCAGTGAAGCGCTCCGAGCCTATGGCTACACCTTC. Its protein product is CASSEALRAYGYTF.

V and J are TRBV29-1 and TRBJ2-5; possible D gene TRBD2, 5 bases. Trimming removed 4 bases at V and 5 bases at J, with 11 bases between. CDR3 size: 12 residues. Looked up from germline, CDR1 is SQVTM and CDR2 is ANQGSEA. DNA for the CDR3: TGCAGCGTTGTGTCGGGGTTGGAGACCCAGTACTTC. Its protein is CSVVSGLETQYF.

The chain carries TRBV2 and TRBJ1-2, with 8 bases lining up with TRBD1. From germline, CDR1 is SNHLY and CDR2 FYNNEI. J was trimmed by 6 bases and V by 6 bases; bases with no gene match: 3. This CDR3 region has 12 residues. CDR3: CASRPDRDGYTF. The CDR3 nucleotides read TGTGCCAGCAGGCCGGACAGGGATGGCTACACCTTC.

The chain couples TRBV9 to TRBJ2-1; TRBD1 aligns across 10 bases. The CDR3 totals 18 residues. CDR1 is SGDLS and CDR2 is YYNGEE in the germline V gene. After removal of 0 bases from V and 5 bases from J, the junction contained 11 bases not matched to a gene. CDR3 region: CASSVATLTGTGDNEQFF. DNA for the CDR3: TGTGCCAGCAGCGTAGCTACTCTTACCGGGACAGGGGACAATGAGCAGTTCTTC.

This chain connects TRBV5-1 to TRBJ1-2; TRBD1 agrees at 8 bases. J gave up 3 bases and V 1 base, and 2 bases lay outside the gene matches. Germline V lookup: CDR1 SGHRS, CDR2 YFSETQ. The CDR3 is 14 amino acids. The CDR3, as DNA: TGCGCCAGCAGCTTGCAGGGGGCAGACTATGGCTACACCTTC. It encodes CASSLQGADYGYTF. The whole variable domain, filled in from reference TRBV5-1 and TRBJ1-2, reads KAGVTQTPRYLIKTRGQQVTLSCSPISGHRSVSWYQQTPGQGLQFLFEYFSETQRNKGNFPGRFSGRQFSNSRSEMNVSTLELGDSALYLCASSLQGADYGYTFGSGTRLTVV.

CDR3 in DNA: TGCAGCGTTGTTCCGAGGGACAGGGTGTGGGGAGACTCCTACAATGAGCAGTTCTTC. As protein: CSVVPRDRVWGDSYNEQFF. The V and J genes are TRBV29-1 and TRBJ2-1; 9 nucleotides match TRBD1. The CDR3 runs 19 residues. The ends lost 4 bases at V and 0 bases at J; junction bases unmatched: 16. From germline, CDR1 is SQVTM and CDR2 ANQGSEA.

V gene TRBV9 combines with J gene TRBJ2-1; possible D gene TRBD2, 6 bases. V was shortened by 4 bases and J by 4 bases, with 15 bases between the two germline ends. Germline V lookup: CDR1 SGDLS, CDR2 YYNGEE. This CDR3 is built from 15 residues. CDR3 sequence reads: CASSPKRVEYNEQFF. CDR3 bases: TGTGCCAGCAGCCCGAAGCGGGTGGAGTACAATGAGCAGTTCTTC.

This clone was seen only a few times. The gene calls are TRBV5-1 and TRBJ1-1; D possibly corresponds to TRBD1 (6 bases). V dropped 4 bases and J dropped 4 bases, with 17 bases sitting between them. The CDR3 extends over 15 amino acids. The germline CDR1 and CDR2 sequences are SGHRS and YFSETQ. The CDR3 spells CASSASQGFVTEAFF. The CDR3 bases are TGCGCCAGCAGCGCATCACAGGGATTTGTCACTGAAGCTTTCTTT. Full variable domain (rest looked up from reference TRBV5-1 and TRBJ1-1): KAGVTQTPRYLIKTRGQQVTLSCSPISGHRSVSWYQQTPGQGLQFLFEYFSETQRNKGNFPGRFSGRQFSNSRSEMNVSTLELGDSALYLCASSASQGFVTEAFFGQGTRLTVV.

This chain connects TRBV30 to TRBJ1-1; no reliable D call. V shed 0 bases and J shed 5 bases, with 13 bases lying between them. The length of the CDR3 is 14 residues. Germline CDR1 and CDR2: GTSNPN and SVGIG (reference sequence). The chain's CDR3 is CAWSVSAGMTEAFF. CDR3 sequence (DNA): TGTGCCTGGAGTGTTTCAGCGGGCATGACTGAAGCTTTCTTT.

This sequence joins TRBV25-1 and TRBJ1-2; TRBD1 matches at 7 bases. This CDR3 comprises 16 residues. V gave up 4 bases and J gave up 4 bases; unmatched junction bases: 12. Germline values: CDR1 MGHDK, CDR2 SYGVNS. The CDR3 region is CASSAPGGSVLYGYTF. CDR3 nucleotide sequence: TGTGCCAGCAGTGCCCCAGGGGGGAGCGTTCTCTATGGCTACACCTTC.

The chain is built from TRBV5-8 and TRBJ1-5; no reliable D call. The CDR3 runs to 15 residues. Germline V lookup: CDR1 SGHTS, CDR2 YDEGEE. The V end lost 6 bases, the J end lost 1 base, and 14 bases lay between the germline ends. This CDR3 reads CASTLDSGSNQPQHF. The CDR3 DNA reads TGTGCCAGCACACTGGATTCGGGAAGCAATCAGCCCCAGCATTTT.

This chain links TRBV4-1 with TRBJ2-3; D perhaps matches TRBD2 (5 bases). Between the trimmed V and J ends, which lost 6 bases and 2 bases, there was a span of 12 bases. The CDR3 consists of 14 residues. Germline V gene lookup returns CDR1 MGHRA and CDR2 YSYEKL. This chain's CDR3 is CASSHPLATDTQYF. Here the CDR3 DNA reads TGCGCCAGCAGTCATCCTCTAGCCACAGATACGCAGTATTTT.

The CDR3 DNA reads as TGTGCCAGCACTATAACTACCGGGGGGCTTATCGAGCAGTACTTC. Residues: CASTITTGGLIEQYF. The rearrangement links TRBV2 to TRBJ2-7; D might be TRBD2 (7 bases). Trimming stripped 7 bases from V and 6 bases from J, with 22 bases between. The CDR3 length is 15 residues. Germline CDR1 reads SNHLY; CDR2 reads FYNNEI. Full variable domain (remainder filled in from reference TRBV2 and TRBJ2-7): EPEVTQTPSHQVTQMGQEVILRCVPISNHLYFYWYRQILGQKVEFLVSFYNNEISEKSEIFDDQFSVERPDGSNFTLKIRSTKLEDSAMYFCASTITTGGLIEQYFGPGTRLTVT.

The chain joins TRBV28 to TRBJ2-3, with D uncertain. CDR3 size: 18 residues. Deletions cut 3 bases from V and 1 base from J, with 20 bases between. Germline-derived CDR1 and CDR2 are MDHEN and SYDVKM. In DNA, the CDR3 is TGTGCCAGCAGTTTTGCCCCTCGGCTAGGAACCGGCACAGATACGCAGTATTTT. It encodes CASSFAPRLGTGTDTQYF.

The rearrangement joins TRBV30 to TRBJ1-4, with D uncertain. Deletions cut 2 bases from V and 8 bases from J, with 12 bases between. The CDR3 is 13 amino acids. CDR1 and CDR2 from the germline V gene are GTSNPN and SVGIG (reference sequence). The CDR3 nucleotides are TGTGCCTGGAGTCCTCTAATTAGAGAAAAACTGTTTTTT. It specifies CAWSPLIREKLFF.